This T cell receptor (beta chain) was retrieved from a study of T-cell memory formation after mild COVID-19. Germline V lookup: CDR1 SGHRS, CDR2 YFSETQ. The CDR3 consists of 16 residues. The V gene lost 2 bases and the J gene lost 2 bases, with 14 bases spanning the gap. TCRdb processed the 5' RACE reads anew with MiXCR; each CDR3 protein has one entry. The sample lists 280,000 or so distinct CDR3 sequences, 8% to 9% occurring once. This receptor was identified in a man aged 18 to 29 who had mild COVID-19 (a few samples of this study predate the infection). Cell type and time point are not known. The rearrangement links TRBV5-1 to TRBJ2-1; TRBD1 is a possible D gene (6 bases). Sequences were obtained from PBMCs or a T cell subset sorted from them (not recorded which). The CDR3 nucleotides are TGCGCCAGCAGCTTCGCAGGGGTGTACACCTACAATGAGCAGTTCTTC. Translation gives CASSFAGVYTYNEQFF.